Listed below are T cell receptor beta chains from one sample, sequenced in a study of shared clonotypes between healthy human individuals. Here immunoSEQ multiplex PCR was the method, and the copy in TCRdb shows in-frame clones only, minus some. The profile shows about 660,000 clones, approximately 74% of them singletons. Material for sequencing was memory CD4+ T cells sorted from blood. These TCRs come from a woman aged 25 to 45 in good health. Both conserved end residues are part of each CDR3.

CASSAGQGLEETQYF | TRBV11-3
CASSLSTGGTEAFF | TRBV11-2
CASSDGLETQYF | TRBV2
CASSESAGGLEQYF | TRBV10-2
CASSKLRGPSGYTF | TRBV7-3
CASGSMASRETQYF | TRBV10-2
CASSYSGGDQPQHF | TRBV6-5
CASRISGLAATYEQYF | TRBV19
CASSPPVQGAGEQFF | TRBV18
CASSRTLPTETQYF | TRBV21-1
CASSYSPGGANGYTF | TRBV6-5
CASSHREQTYEQYF | TRBV7-8
CASSIMAASTDTQYF | TRBV19
CASSLSGAGYGYTF | TRBV7-3
CASSLGQPGANVLTF | TRBV11-2
CASRSGGGRENIQYF | TRBV19
CASSRGVVTGGSNEQFF | TRBV11-3
CASGGEAGRDEKLFF | TRBV28
CASSSISGRVDEQFF | TRBV19
CASSLWMNTEAFF | TRBV7-2
CASSSGRPLGNIQYF | TRBV6-5
CASSSSGQTAFF | TRBV6-6
CASSYLPRAGELFF | TRBV11-2
CASSYAQGADTEAFF | TRBV6-5
CASSSTGDTEAFF | TRBV18
CASSLEGALGYTF | TRBV28
CASSRNRPAGNTEAFF | TRBV16
CASSSQRDSYEQYF | TRBV11-1
CASSSRLDTDTQYF | TRBV5-4
CASSSYRDEQYF | TRBV28
CASSMLAPENTEAFF | TRBV19
CASSVIPVPDTQYF | TRBV5-1
CASSLVVGTFSSYEQYF | TRBV7-8
CASSRAPRETQYF | TRBV2
CASSRTAETQYF | TRBV14
CASSPIGGEEKLFF | TRBV7-9
CASSAGTSGVQETQYF | TRBV9
CASSIAGTGGPTDTQYF | TRBV19
CAIRGENSNQPQHF | TRBV10-3
CASSESGISTNEQFF | TRBV2
CASSEIRSTGELFF | TRBV10-2
CASSGDRGWGYTF | TRBV2
CASSGLDRQETQYF | TRBV2
CASSEYRQGVGSGYTF | TRBV25-1
CASSPFSLAGGPSYEQYF | TRBV18
CASSRRPGGPDTQYF | TRBV14
CASGGPGNEKLFF | TRBV2